This T cell receptor beta chain was sequenced for a study of response to subunit inactivated influenza vaccine. Study-wide findings and caveats: Seasonal influenza vaccination, on each occasion, was suggested by the authors to recruit few new T cells.

TCRdb independently ran MiXCR on the RT-PCR reads; one entry per CDR3 protein. This table has approximately 480,000 distinct CDR3 sequences, approximately 11% appearing once. CDR3 length: 15 amino acids. Trimming shortened V by 2 bases and J by 2 bases, and 12 bases separated the two germline ends. Per germline, CDR1 SGHTA and CDR2 FQGNSA. Concerning this clonotype: Antigen specificity is unknown.

The clonotype originates from a man between 45 and 60 years old who received an inactivated influenza vaccine. This chain joins TRBV7-2 and TRBJ2-5; TRBD1 or TRBD2 may be the D gene (6 bases each). The source material was PBMCs from blood, sampled more than 35 days after vaccination. CDR3 protein: CASSLRGLGQETQYF. CDR3 DNA: TGTGCCAGCAGCTTACGGGGGCTGGGGCAAGAGACCCAGTACTTC.